This TCR beta chain was observed in a study of blood T cell repertoires in COVID-19. In germline, CDR1 is MNHEY, CDR2 SVGEGT. V was cut by 6 bases and J by 10 bases, with 19 bases left in between. This CDR3 is built from 15 residues. Here immunoSEQ multiplex PCR was the method, and the copy in TCRdb shows in-frame clones only, minus some. Found here are about 190,000 clones, roughly 85% of them singletons; the top ten hold around a fifth. Material for sequencing was peripheral blood. The TCR comes from a man aged 55 to 70 with active or convalescent COVID-19. The chain couples TRBV6-2 or TRBV6-3 to TRBJ1-6; D might be TRBD1 (5 bases). CDR3 in amino acids: CASSKDILVMSPLHF. CDR3 nucleotides: TGTGCCAGCAGCAAGGACATTCTTGTCATGTCACCCCTCCACTTT.